This T cell receptor (beta chain) originates from a study of cytomegalovirus exposure and HLA in healthy donors. Amplification used 60 Vbeta primers and 13 Jbeta primers. Repertoires were generated with immunoSEQ multiplex PCR, while TCRdb's copy carries only in-frame clones and drops some. The table shows roughly 120,000 clones, with less than 65% occurring only once. The CDR3 extends over 13 amino acids. Germline-derived CDR1 and CDR2 are SEHNR and FQNEAQ (reference sequence). Trimming pared 8 bases from V and 2 bases from J, leaving 13 bases between. Healthy bone marrow donors formed the donor group.

The receptor was derived from a man in his forties or fifties in good health and CMV-seropositive. Input material: PBMCs. The chain couples TRBV7-9 to TRBJ2-7; perhaps TRBD2 as D (6 bases). For the CDR3, the DNA is TGTGCCAGCGGGGGGAGGACGCCCTACGAGCAGTACTTC. This encodes CASGGRTPYEQYF.